The clone carrying this T cell receptor beta chain was seen repeatedly, ten times or more. Its target is not known. Time point given: blood at routine non-recurrence follow-up after resection. Unsorted whole RNA of tumor, nontumor lung or frozen PBMC was sequenced. The sample is drawn from a study of spatial heterogeneity in lung cancer. The overall study: The donors comprised some 72 untreated early-stage non-small cell lung cancer patients.

Trimming left V 2 bases short and J 4 bases short, with 11 bases between. This CDR3 comprises 14 residues. Germline CDR1 and CDR2: LGHNA and YNFKEQ. TCRdb used MiXCR to reprocess the 5' RACE reads, holding one entry per CDR3 protein. This sample has around 120,000 distinct CDR3 sequences, with 12% found just once. Overall study results and limits: Ubiquitous, expanded tumor-derived TCRs were more frequently observed in blood at resection than at follow-up.

The receptor comes from a male donor with early-stage non-small cell lung cancer. This sequence joins TRBV4-2 and TRBJ1-1, with a tentative D call TRBD1 (6 bases). The sample consisted of PBMCs, taken at follow-up. The CDR3 loop is CASSQSDRSTEAFF. Written as DNA, the CDR3 is TGTGCCAGCAGCCAATCGGACAGATCCACTGAAGCTTTCTTT.